Following are 21 T cell receptor beta chains from one sample sequenced in a study of blood T cell repertoires in COVID-19. The method was immunoSEQ multiplex PCR; TCRdb's version includes in-frame clones alone and lacks a portion of them. The top ten hold just under 1% of the sample, which has around 290,000 clones, roughly 90% seen once. The sequencing input was PBMCs or T cells enriched from blood (not recorded which). Receptor source: a woman aged 25 to 39 who had recovered from COVID-19.

The CDR3 loop is CASSVGATGTGVYGYTF. The CDR3 nucleotides read TGTGCCAGCAGCGTAGGAGCAACCGGGACAGGGGTCTATGGCTACACCTTC. The V call is TRBV9, the J call TRBJ1-2; 10 bases agree with TRBD1. V trimming: 0 bases; J trimming: 4 bases; junction bases outside the gene matches: 9. CDR1 SGDLS and CDR2 YYNGEE come from the germline V gene. There are 17 residues in the CDR3.

The chain couples TRBV5-1 to TRBJ1-1; 7 positions match TRBD1. This CDR3 contains 15 residues. Trimming cost V 4 bases and J 4 bases; bases outside gene matches: 10. The germline V gene encodes CDR1 SGHRS and CDR2 YFSETQ. The CDR3 DNA reads as TGCGCCAGCAGCCATGGGGGACAGAAGGGCACTGAAGCTTTCTTT. As protein: CASSHGGQKGTEAFF.

This chain connects TRBV5-1 to TRBJ2-1, with TRBD2 as a possible D gene (6 bases). Germline V gives CDR1 SGHRS, CDR2 YFSETQ. The length of the CDR3 is 16 residues. The V end was cut by 2 bases, the J end by 4 bases, with 16 bases between. CDR3 sequence reads: CASSFELARGYNEQFF. CDR3 DNA: TGCGCCAGCAGCTTTGAACTCGCCCGGGGGTACAATGAGCAGTTCTTC. Full variable domain (outside the CDR3, taken from reference TRBV5-1 and TRBJ2-1): KAGVTQTPRYLIKTRGQQVTLSCSPISGHRSVSWYQQTPGQGLQFLFEYFSETQRNKGNFPGRFSGRQFSNSRSEMNVSTLELGDSALYLCASSFELARGYNEQFFGPGTRLTVL.

The genes are TRBV5-6 and TRBJ1-2; D not certain. V lost 0 bases and J lost 7, with 16 bases in between. Germline V lookup: CDR1 SGHDT, CDR2 YYEEEE. The CDR3 has 15 residues. The CDR3 spells CASSLVATGVLGYTF. CDR3 nucleotides: TGTGCCAGCAGCTTGGTGGCCACGGGTGTCCTTGGCTACACCTTC.

V and J are TRBV5-5 and TRBJ2-1; TRBD2 is a possible D gene (6 bases). The CDR3 extends over 16 amino acids. V lost 0 bases and J 9 bases, leaving 19 bases between the germline ends. The germline gives CDR1 SGHKS, CDR2 YYEKEE (reference sequence). For the CDR3, the DNA is TGTGCCAGCAGCTTGGCCGAGTCAGAATGGGGAGGTGAGCAGTTCTTC. Its protein product is CASSLAESEWGGEQFF.

The chain has TRBV10-3 and TRBJ1-5; D is perhaps TRBD1 (5 bases). Germline V gene sequence: CDR1 ENHRY, CDR2 SYGVKD. Trimming removed 3 bases at V and 0 bases at J, with 12 bases between. The CDR3 sequence is 16 residues long. The CDR3 DNA follows: TGTGCCATCAGTGAAGATAGGGGCCTTAGCAATCAGCCCCAGCATTTT. Translation: CAISEDRGLSNQPQHF.

This clone was picked up many times. The chain combines TRBV12-5 with TRBJ1-2; 8 nucleotides align to TRBD1. Unmatched junction bases numbered 6, after V lost 5 bases and J lost 4 bases. In germline, CDR1 is LGHNT, CDR2 FRNRAP. The CDR3 is 14 amino acids. This chain's CDR3 is CASGPQGASYGYTF. DNA for the CDR3: TGTGCTAGTGGTCCCCAGGGGGCTAGCTATGGCTACACCTTC.

The genes are TRBV12-3 or TRBV12-4 and TRBJ1-1; TRBD1 is a possible D gene (5 bases). The CDR3 is 13 residues long. The V gene lost 3 bases and the J gene lost 4 bases, with 9 bases spanning the gap. DNA of the CDR3: TGTGCCAGCAGTTTGGGGCGCCGCACTGAAGCTTTCTTT. Residues: CASSLGRRTEAFF.

This clone turned up a few times. V usage is TRBV19 and J usage is TRBJ1-2; D remains unclear. The CDR3 has 12 residues. Germline CDR1 and CDR2: LNHDA and SQIVND (reference sequence). The V end lost 9 bases, the J end lost 4 bases, and 12 bases lay between the germline ends. The CDR3 sequence: CASWRGAYGYTF. CDR3 DNA sequence: TGTGCCAGCTGGAGAGGAGCCTATGGCTACACCTTC.

The rearrangement links TRBV28 to TRBJ1-5; 11 bases align to TRBD1. V lost 6 bases to trimming and J lost 6 bases; unmatched junction nucleotides: 7. Germline V CDR1 and CDR2: MDHEN, SYDVKM. This CDR3 has 15 amino acids. The CDR3 sequence: CASRPEDRGRQPQHF. CDR3 nucleotides: TGTGCCAGCAGGCCTGAGGACAGGGGGCGTCAGCCCCAGCATTTT.

The chain is built from TRBV9 and TRBJ2-2, with 7 bases lining up with TRBD1. The J segment lost 8 bases and the V segment lost 1 base, leaving 8 bases of the junction unmatched. This CDR3 has 15 amino acids. Per germline, CDR1 SGDLS and CDR2 YYNGEE. CDR3 bases: TGTGCCAGCAGCGTACCGCCGCCGGGACAGGGGGAGCTGTTTTTT. Translation gives CASSVPPPGQGELFF.

This chain joins TRBV9 and TRBJ2-7; TRBD2 matches 9 bases. CDR1 and CDR2 (germline): SGDLS, YYNGEE. There are 15 residues in the CDR3. J gave up 1 base and V 0 bases, and 2 bases lay outside the gene matches. CDR3: CASSVGLAASYEQYF. Here the CDR3 DNA reads TGTGCCAGCAGCGTAGGACTAGCGGCTTCCTACGAGCAGTACTTC.

The chain has TRBV30 and TRBJ1-6; 8 bases map to TRBD1. Trimming removed 2 bases from V and 9 bases from J; junction bases left unmatched: 3. The germline CDR1 and CDR2 sequences are GTSNPN and SVGIG (reference sequence). The CDR3 is 13 residues long. CDR3 sequence (DNA): TGTGCCTGGAGTTCAGGGGGCGGTTCACCCCTCCACTTT. Protein product: CAWSSGGGSPLHF.

The V and J genes are TRBV24-1 and TRBJ2-3, with 8 bases lining up with TRBD1. The CDR3 is 17 amino acids. Germline CDR1 is KGHDR and CDR2 is SFDVKD. Germline trimming cut 2 bases from V and 2 bases from J; bases unmatched to any gene: 8. The DNA for the CDR3 is TGTGCCACCAGTGATTGGGACAGGATCCTCTACACAGATACGCAGTATTTT. Translating it yields CATSDWDRILYTDTQYF.

V gene TRBV21-1 combines with J gene TRBJ2-7; the table's D call, TRBD2, has no DNA check behind it. TRBV21-1 is annotated as a pseudogene. This CDR3 region has 19 residues. CDR3 in amino acids: CASSNYPKTGLAGVDEQYF. CDR3 bases: TGTGCCAGCAGCAATTATCCAAAGACGGGACTAGCGGGAGTAGACGAGCAGTACTTC.

V usage is TRBV18 and J usage is TRBJ2-7, with 8 bases aligning to TRBD2. Germline V lookup: CDR1 KGHSH, CDR2 LQKENI. V was pared by 1 base and J by 5 bases, with 7 bases of the junction left unmatched. The CDR3 runs 15 residues. Here the CDR3 reads CASSPLGRGANEQYF. The CDR3 DNA is TGTGCCAGCTCACCACTTGGGCGGGGGGCTAACGAGCAGTACTTC.

This clone turned up a few times. This CDR3 is also generated by other DNA sequences in the sample. The rearrangement uses TRBV28 and TRBJ2-5, with 11 bases matching TRBD2. Per the germline V gene, CDR1 is MDHEN and CDR2 is SYDVKM. This CDR3 is built from 17 residues. Unmatched junction bases numbered 10, after V lost 5 bases and J lost 2 bases. The CDR3 DNA is TGTGCCAGCAGTCATACCGGACTAGCGGGTTCACAAGAGACCCAGTACTTC. It encodes CASSHTGLAGSQETQYF.

The CDR3 loop is CSASIDGYTF. Here the CDR3 DNA reads TGCAGTGCTAGTATAGATGGCTACACCTTC. V gene TRBV20-1 combines with J gene TRBJ1-2; D is uncertain. Trimming stripped 3 bases from V and 6 bases from J, with 5 bases between. This CDR3 is 10 amino acids long. Per the germline V gene, CDR1 is DFQATT and CDR2 is SNEGSKA (reference sequence).

About this clone itself: Other nucleotide sequences in the sample specify the same CDR3. The V gene is TRBV27, the J gene TRBJ2-7; tentative D call: TRBD1 (6 bases). The V and J ends lost 2 bases and 3 bases respectively, with 11 bases between them. Germline CDR1 reads MNHEY; CDR2 reads SMNVEV (reference sequence). The CDR3 loop spans 14 amino acids. The DNA of the CDR3 is TGTGCCAGCAGTTTACAAGGGGGAAACTACGAGCAGTACTTC. This sequence encodes CASSLQGGNYEQYF.

This sequence joins TRBV27 and TRBJ1-5, with unresolved D. The germline V gene encodes CDR1 MNHEY and CDR2 SMNVEV (reference sequence). V lost 8 bases and J 3 bases, leaving 23 bases between the germline ends. The CDR3 is 17 amino acids. The CDR3 DNA follows: TGTGCCAGCCTTTATCCCCCGCGGAGGGAATCCAATCAGCCCCAGCATTTT. It translates to CASLYPPRRESNQPQHF.

The chain is built from TRBV5-1 and TRBJ2-5, with 9 bases identical to TRBD2. The V and J ends lost 4 bases and 1 base, in that order; junction bases with no gene match: 11. The CDR3 is made up of 17 amino acids. Germline CDR1 reads SGHRS; CDR2 reads YFSETQ. The CDR3 coding sequence is TGCGCCAGCAGCACCTCCGGGAGGCGGGGGGGCCAAGAGACCCAGTACTTC. Translating gives CASSTSGRRGGQETQYF.